This T cell receptor beta chain was observed in a study of T cell changes during pregnancy in multiple sclerosis. The V gene's germline CDR1 is MNHEY and CDR2 SVGAGI. The CDR3 contains 12 residues. V lost 6 bases, J lost 4 bases, and 8 bases lay in between. Assay used: immunoSEQ multiplex PCR; TCRdb lists only in-frame clones, some missing. The table shows approximately 39,000 clones, with roughly 90% occurring only once. The receptor was isolated from a female donor with multiple sclerosis, enrolled in a pregnancy study. The input for sequencing was CD4+ T cells from peripheral blood mononuclear cells, taken in the second trimester of pregnancy. J is TRBJ2-3 and V is TRBV6-5, with D perhaps matching TRBD2 (6 bases). CDR3 bases: TGTGCCAGCAGGGAGGGTCCAGATACGCAGTATTTT. Translating it yields CASREGPDTQYF.